This note documents a single T cell receptor (beta chain) sequence. The antigen is unknown. The data were taken from a study of T cells in Graves' hyperthyroidism and ophthalmopathy. The study, taken as a whole, reports: Ophthalmopathy was model-predicted a median roughly 6.3 months pre-onset.

TCR beta CDR3 regions were amplified from RNA transcripts. First-round RT-PCR of the TCR CDR3 relied on the HTBI primer set. One entry per CDR3 protein, called by TCRdb with MiXCR from the multiplex PCR reads. The data show roughly 290,000 distinct CDR3 sequences, about an eighth seen once. Deletions cut 0 bases from V and 7 bases from J, with 12 bases between. The CDR3 spans 14 residues. Germline-derived CDR1 and CDR2 are MNHNS and SASEGT. Source material: blood. V gene TRBV6-1 combines with J gene TRBJ1-2; no clear D gene. The TCR comes from a woman under 40 with Graves' hyperthyroidism that later progressed to Graves' ophthalmopathy. As DNA, the CDR3 is TGTGCCAGCAGTGAAGCGCTGGGAATGGGTGGCTACACCTTC. This gives the protein CASSEALGMGGYTF.